The rows below give T cell receptor beta chains drawn from one sample of a study of blood T cell repertoires in COVID-19. Profiled with immunoSEQ multiplex PCR; TCRdb holds only in-frame clones, not every one. The sample includes a few hundred thousand clones, 82% of them seen just once. The sequenced material came from peripheral blood. The receptors stem from a woman aged 18-29 years with acute or convalescent COVID-19. The CDR3 runs from the conserved cysteine through the conserved F or W. The D gene is left open where the match is weak. A clone size is listed for some rows: how often the clone was seen (once, few, many), or a class if it is expanded.

cdr3_aa	cdr3_nt	d_call	v_call	clone_size	j_call
CASSLGLAIGANVLTF	TGTGCCAGCAGCTTAGGACTAGCAATTGGGGCCAACGTCCTGACTTTC	TRBD2	TRBV7-8	.	TRBJ2-6
CASSELGDEQFF	TGTGCCAGCAGCGAACTGGGCGATGAGCAGTTCTTC	.	TRBV7-9	.	TRBJ2-1
CASSPRVGVGTGELFF	TGTGCCAGCAGCCCGCGGGTCGGGGTCGGTACCGGGGAGCTGTTTTTT	.	TRBV4-2	.	TRBJ2-2
CASSLAGGPGNTQYF	TGTGCCAGCAGCTTAGCGGGAGGGCCGGGAAATACGCAGTATTTT	TRBD2	TRBV7-2	.	TRBJ2-3
CSVEKRDRNTEAFF	TGCAGCGTTGAAAAACGGGACAGGAACACTGAAGCTTTCTTT	TRBD1	TRBV29-1	.	TRBJ1-1
CASSDQRPTNQPQHF	TGTGCCAGCAGTGATCAGAGGCCGACTAATCAGCCCCAGCATTTT	.	TRBV6-1	.	TRBJ1-5
CASSYFASEQYF	TGTGCCAGCAGTTACTTCGCGTCCGAGCAGTACTTC	.	TRBV6-2/TRBV6-3	few	TRBJ2-7
CASSERSAGGYEQFF	TGTGCCAGCAGTGAACGGTCAGCGGGAGGCTATGAGCAGTTCTTC	TRBD2	TRBV2	.	TRBJ2-1
CAIRNRGGLEQYF	TGTGCCATCAGGAACAGGGGAGGTTTGGAGCAGTACTTC	.	TRBV10-3	.	TRBJ2-7
CASSPGEGGHQPQHF	TGCGCCAGCAGCCCGGGAGAAGGGGGCCATCAGCCCCAGCATTTT	TRBD1	TRBV4-1	.	TRBJ1-5
CASSLVSFPEQYF	TGTGCCAGCAGCTTAGTTTCCTTCCCGGAGCAGTACTTC	.	TRBV13	.	TRBJ2-7
CASSQVQGNQETQYF	TGCGCCAGCAGCCAAGTTCAGGGGAACCAAGAGACCCAGTACTTC	.	TRBV4-1	.	TRBJ2-5
CASSPTGSSGANVLTF	TGTGCCAGCAGTCCGACAGGGTCCTCTGGGGCCAACGTCCTGACTTTC	TRBD1	TRBV27	.	TRBJ2-6
CASQGIRNTEAFF	TGTGCCAGTCAGGGTATCCGGAACACTGAAGCTTTCTTT	.	TRBV6-5	.	TRBJ1-1
CASSLGTSGRVVNEQFF	TGCGCCAGCAGCCTTGGGACTAGCGGGAGGGTGGTCAATGAGCAGTTCTTC	TRBD2	TRBV5-1	.	TRBJ2-1
CASSQVTGWDTEAFF	TGTGCCAGCAGCCAAGTCACAGGTTGGGACACTGAAGCTTTCTTT	.	TRBV14	.	TRBJ1-1
CASSQAAWDRGRRETQYF	TGCGCCAGCAGCCAGGCCGCCTGGGACAGGGGGCGCAGGGAGACCCAGTACTTC	TRBD1	TRBV4-3	.	TRBJ2-5
CATSRGDRGSTEAFF	TGTGCCACCAGCAGAGGGGACAGGGGTAGTACTGAAGCTTTCTTT	TRBD1	TRBV15	.	TRBJ1-1
CAITGKMNTEAFF	TGTGCCATTACAGGGAAGATGAACACTGAAGCTTTCTTT	.	TRBV10-3	.	TRBJ1-1
CASSLSMVGVQFF	TGTGCCAGCAGTCTAAGTATGGTAGGGGTCCAGTTCTTC	.	TRBV27	.	TRBJ2-1
CASSVGGGNNEQFF	TGTGCCAGCAGTGTGGGAGGCGGCAACAATGAGCAGTTCTTC	.	TRBV6-2/TRBV6-3	.	TRBJ2-1
CASSLRVIRGTDTQYF	TGTGCCAGCAGCTTACGGGTAATCCGGGGGACAGATACGCAGTATTTT	.	TRBV7-9	.	TRBJ2-3
CASSFPYTGNNYGYTF	TGTGCCAGCAGTTTTCCCTATACAGGGAACAACTATGGCTACACCTTC	.	TRBV28	.	TRBJ1-2
CASSLQPPGGESGELFF	TGCGCCAGCAGCCTGCAGCCGCCCGGGGGGGAGAGCGGGGAGCTGTTTTTT	TRBD2	TRBV4-3	.	TRBJ2-2
CASSVAGSGAYNEQFF	TGTGCCAGCAGCGTAGCTGGGAGTGGGGCCTACAATGAGCAGTTCTTC	.	TRBV9	.	TRBJ2-1
CASTLQTHVAYGYTF	TGTGCCAGTACCCTACAGACCCACGTCGCCTATGGCTACACCTTC	.	TRBV19	.	TRBJ1-2
CSVGVRDYEQYF	TGCAGCGTTGGGGTCAGGGATTACGAGCAGTACTTC	.	TRBV29-1	.	TRBJ2-7
CASSISGSLTDTQYF	TGTGCCAGTAGTATATCCGGTAGCCTCACAGATACGCAGTATTTT	.	TRBV19	.	TRBJ2-3
CASSPGGTEAFF	TGTGCCAGCAGCCCAGGGGGGACTGAAGCTTTCTTT	TRBD1	TRBV27	.	TRBJ1-1
CAWSGRTGNYGGGGYTF	TGTGCCTGGAGTGGAAGGACAGGGAATTATGGGGGGGGTGGCTACACCTTC	TRBD1	TRBV30	.	TRBJ1-2
CAWSSSGTPNYGYTF	TGTGCCTGGAGCTCATCCGGGACACCAAACTATGGCTACACCTTC	.	TRBV30	.	TRBJ1-2
CASRQSSYNSPLHF	TGTGCCAGCCGACAGAGCTCCTATAATTCACCCCTCCACTTT	.	TRBV19	.	TRBJ1-6
CASSLGGTGVRYEQYF	TGTGCCAGCAGTTTAGGGGGGACAGGGGTCCGCTACGAGCAGTACTTC	TRBD1	TRBV28	.	TRBJ2-7
CAISGTSGRTNTGELFF	TGTGCCATCAGTGGGACTAGCGGGAGAACGAACACCGGGGAGCTGTTTTTT	TRBD2	TRBV10-3	once	TRBJ2-2
CASSQDIYGAGGPSVTDTQYF	TGCGCCAGCAGCCAAGATATCTATGGAGCGGGAGGGCCGTCTGTCACAGATACGCAGTATTTT	TRBD2	TRBV4-3	.	TRBJ2-3
CASSSGTSDNNEQFF	TGCGCCAGCAGCTCGGGGACTAGCGATAACAATGAGCAGTTCTTC	TRBD2	TRBV5-1	.	TRBJ2-1
CASSARRTSGAGELFF	TGTGCCAGCAGCGCGCGACGGACTAGCGGGGCCGGGGAGCTGTTTTTT	TRBD2	TRBV7-9	.	TRBJ2-2
CASSSPLTGWFVYTF	TGTGCCAGCAGTTCCCCTTTGACGGGGTGGTTTGTCTACACCTTC	.	TRBV27	.	TRBJ1-2
CATSGGQATNEKLFF	TGTGCCACCAGTGGGGGACAGGCCACTAATGAAAAACTGTTTTTT	TRBD1	TRBV24-1	.	TRBJ1-4
CASSSTGAKNIQYF	TGTGCCAGCAGTTCGACAGGGGCCAAAAACATTCAGTACTTC	TRBD1	TRBV27	.	TRBJ2-4
CASSVGQGVYEQYF	TGTGCCAGCAGCGTGGGACAGGGGGTCTACGAGCAGTACTTC	TRBD1	TRBV9	.	TRBJ2-7
CASPGANGYTF	TGTGCCAGCCCAGGGGCGAATGGCTACACCTTC	.	TRBV21-1	.	TRBJ1-2